Listed below are T cell receptor beta chains from one sample, sequenced in a study of T cells expressing NK-cell markers. TCRdb processed the 5' RACE reads again and assigns one entry to each CDR3 protein, with no DNA. The sample table includes some 460,000 distinct CDR3 sequences. The sample taken for sequencing was blood T cells: a sorted CD56 or NKG2C T cell subset, CD4+ or CD8+ T cells, or bulk PBMC T cells (not recorded which). Every receptor here comes from a woman between 50 and 59 years old in good health. The CDR3 runs from the conserved cysteine through the conserved F or W. Fields, in order: J gene, V gene, CDR3 protein.

J gene: TRBJ2-2
V gene: TRBV29-1
CDR3 protein: CSVGGELDTGELFF

J gene: TRBJ2-5
V gene: TRBV4-1
CDR3 protein: CASSQTGLKETQYF

J gene: TRBJ1-3
V gene: TRBV12-3/TRBV12-4
CDR3 protein: CASSLKGGGNTIYF

J gene: TRBJ1-1
V gene: TRBV5-1
CDR3 protein: CASSSTGGNTEAFF

J gene: TRBJ2-3
V gene: TRBV6-2/TRBV6-3
CDR3 protein: CASSEGATDTQYF

J gene: TRBJ2-3
V gene: TRBV20-1
CDR3 protein: CSAMGLLGPSTDTQYF

J gene: TRBJ1-2
V gene: TRBV11-1
CDR3 protein: CASSQPGFDGYTF

J gene: TRBJ2-1
V gene: TRBV7-6
CDR3 protein: CASSSGTSPYNEQFF

J gene: TRBJ2-1
V gene: TRBV11-1
CDR3 protein: CASSVAGGPWEQFF

J gene: TRBJ2-2
V gene: TRBV9
CDR3 protein: CASGGHAKNTGELFF

J gene: TRBJ1-5
V gene: TRBV27
CDR3 protein: CASSLGPRNQPQHF

J gene: TRBJ2-1
V gene: TRBV7-2
CDR3 protein: CASSLGRTEQFF

J gene: TRBJ1-1
V gene: TRBV30
CDR3 protein: CAWSSLRSGRSYTEAFF

J gene: TRBJ2-1
V gene: TRBV25-1
CDR3 protein: CASSGGQGQQFF

J gene: TRBJ2-3
V gene: TRBV7-2
CDR3 protein: CASSSLLMQYF

J gene: TRBJ1-2
V gene: TRBV3-1
CDR3 protein: CASSPGGGYTF

J gene: TRBJ2-7
V gene: TRBV11-1
CDR3 protein: CASSIEGLRGEQYF

J gene: TRBJ2-7
V gene: TRBV30
CDR3 protein: CAWSVIQGAGEQYF